Listed here are 10 T cell receptor beta chains from one sample, sequenced in a study of blood T cell repertoires in COVID-19. Some clones are missing from TCRdb's copy, which holds only in-frame ones; the method was immunoSEQ multiplex PCR. The table has about 320,000 clones, roughly 89% seen once. Sequences were obtained from PBMCs or T cells enriched from blood (not recorded which). These TCRs come from a man aged 60 to 75 who had recovered from COVID-19.

The CDR3 sequence: CASRGTVNTEAFF. DNA for the CDR3: TGTGCCAGCAGGGGGACAGTGAACACTGAAGCTTTCTTT. V is TRBV2 and J is TRBJ1-1, with TRBD1 identical over 7 bases. This CDR3 contains 13 residues. The junction had 1 base not matched to a gene; V was cut back by 6 bases and J by 0 bases. Germline V lookup: CDR1 SNHLY, CDR2 FYNNEI.

This clone was found many times. J is TRBJ1-5 and V is TRBV28, with a possible D match to TRBD1 (6 bases). V lost 6 bases, J lost 5 bases, and 14 bases lay in between. This CDR3 spans 14 amino acids. CDR1 MDHEN and CDR2 SYDVKM come from the germline V gene. This chain's CDR3 is CASRPGEGYQPQHF. DNA for the CDR3: TGTGCCAGCAGGCCAGGGGAAGGGTATCAGCCCCAGCATTTT. Filled out from reference TRBV28 and TRBJ1-5, the complete variable domain reads DVKVTQSSRYLVKRTGEKVFLECVQDMDHENMFWYRQDPGLGLRLIYFSYDVKMKEKGDIPEGYSVSREKKERFSLILESASTNQTSMYLCASRPGEGYQPQHFGDGTRLSIL.

The chain couples TRBV2 to TRBJ2-2; tentatively, D is TRBD1 (5 bases). Trimming cost V 6 bases and J 7 bases, with 15 bases left between them. In germline, CDR1 is SNHLY, CDR2 FYNNEI. The CDR3 totals 14 residues. This chain's CDR3 is CASREQVFVGELFF. The CDR3 bases are TGTGCCAGCAGGGAACAGGTTTTTGTCGGGGAGCTGTTTTTT. The variable domain in full, with the rest retrieved from reference TRBV2 and TRBJ2-2, is EPEVTQTPSHQVTQMGQEVILRCVPISNHLYFYWYRQILGQKVEFLVSFYNNEISEKSEIFDDQFSVERPDGSNFTLKIRSTKLEDSAMYFCASREQVFVGELFFGEGSRLTVL.

The chain links TRBV10-2 to TRBJ2-7; TRBD1 aligns across 7 bases. The germline gives CDR1 WSHSY, CDR2 SAAADI. V trimming: 5 bases; J trimming: 2 bases; junction bases outside the gene matches: 3. The CDR3 spans 13 residues. CDR3 DNA: TGCGCCAGCAGTCGGGACAGTACCTACGAGCAGTACTTC. This gives the protein CASSRDSTYEQYF.

The chain links TRBV19 to TRBJ2-5; D is perhaps TRBD1 (6 bases). The germline CDR1 and CDR2 sequences are LNHDA and SQIVND (reference sequence). This CDR3 comprises 16 residues. The V end lost 5 bases, the J end lost 4 bases, and 20 bases lay between the germline ends. CDR3 protein: CASSPPGQGRGETQYF. The DNA of the CDR3 is TGTGCCAGTAGTCCTCCTGGGCAGGGGCGCGGAGAGACCCAGTACTTC.

This chain joins TRBV5-6 and TRBJ1-6; a possible D gene is TRBD1 (5 bases). Between the trimmed V and J ends, which lost 4 bases and 5 bases, there was a span of 13 bases. The germline V gene has CDR1 SGHDT and CDR2 YYEEEE. The CDR3 sequence is 15 residues long. CDR3 in amino acids: CASSKEGLHNSPLHF. The CDR3 DNA reads TGTGCCAGCAGCAAAGAGGGACTGCATAATTCACCCCTCCACTTT. Together with reference TRBV5-6 and TRBJ1-6, the CDR3 gives the full variable domain: DAGVTQSPTHLIKTRGQQVTLRCSPKSGHDTVSWYQQALGQGPQFIFQYYEEEERQRGNFPDRFSGHQFPNYSSELNVNALLLGDSALYLCASSKEGLHNSPLHFGNGTRLTVT.

CDR3 nucleotide sequence: TGTGCCAGCAGCCTTCGGACAGGCGCGGAGACCCAGTACTTC. Translation gives CASSLRTGAETQYF. The V and J genes are TRBV9 and TRBJ2-5, with TRBD1 matching 7 bases. This CDR3 has 14 amino acids. V shed 4 bases and J 5 bases; nucleotides not matched to a gene: 8. The V gene's germline CDR1 is SGDLS and CDR2 YYNGEE.

The rearrangement links TRBV28 to TRBJ2-7, with a tentative D call TRBD1 (6 bases). CDR1 is MDHEN, CDR2 SYDVKM, per germline. The CDR3 covers 12 residues. V was cut by 9 bases and J by 3 bases, with 12 bases left in between. The CDR3 bases are TGTGCCAGTAGAGGACAGTTCTACGAGCAGTACTTC. It is translated as CASRGQFYEQYF. Filled out from reference TRBV28 and TRBJ2-7, the complete variable domain reads DVKVTQSSRYLVKRTGEKVFLECVQDMDHENMFWYRQDPGLGLRLIYFSYDVKMKEKGDIPEGYSVSREKKERFSLILESASTNQTSMYLCASRGQFYEQYFGPGTRLTVT.

This chain joins TRBV28 and TRBJ1-4, with 9 bases matching TRBD1. The germline gives CDR1 MDHEN, CDR2 SYDVKM. V shed 5 bases, J shed 7 bases, and the junction held 14 bases outside the gene matches. This CDR3 is 17 amino acids long. The CDR3 loop is CASSPPGQGLSGEKLFF. In nucleotides, the CDR3 is TGTGCCAGCAGTCCCCCGGGACAGGGACTAAGCGGTGAAAAACTGTTTTTT.

V usage is TRBV5-1 and J usage is TRBJ2-3; 8 positions match TRBD1. CDR1 is SGHRS and CDR2 is YFSETQ in the germline V gene. J was trimmed by 1 base and V by 3 bases; bases with no gene match: 1. The CDR3 is 14 amino acids. CDR3 sequence reads: CASSWGQGTDTQYF. In DNA form, the CDR3 reads TGCGCCAGCAGCTGGGGACAGGGCACAGATACGCAGTATTTT.